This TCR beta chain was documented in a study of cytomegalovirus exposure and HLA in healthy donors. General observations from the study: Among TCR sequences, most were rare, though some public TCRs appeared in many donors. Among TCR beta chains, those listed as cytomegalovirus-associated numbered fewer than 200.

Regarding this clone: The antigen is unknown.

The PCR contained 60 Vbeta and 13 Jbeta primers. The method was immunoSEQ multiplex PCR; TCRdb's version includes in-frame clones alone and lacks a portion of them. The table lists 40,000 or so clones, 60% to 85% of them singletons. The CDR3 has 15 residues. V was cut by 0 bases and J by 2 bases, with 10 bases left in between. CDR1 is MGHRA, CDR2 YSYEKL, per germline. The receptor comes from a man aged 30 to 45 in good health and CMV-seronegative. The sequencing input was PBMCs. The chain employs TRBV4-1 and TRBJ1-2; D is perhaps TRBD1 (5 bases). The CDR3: CASSQDGAGNYGYTF. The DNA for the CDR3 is TGCGCCAGCAGCCAAGATGGCGCAGGGAACTATGGCTACACCTTC.